This record looks at one T cell receptor (beta chain) sequence and its context. All enrollees were roughly 18 to 100 years old and from 24 US areas. Cohort placement rested on clinical history that participants reported themselves. These data belong to a study of blood T cell repertoires in COVID-19. For the study at large: Acute and convalescent COVID-19 samples came from the United States, Italy and Spain. PBMCs, B-cell-depleted T cells, or T cells provided the cDNA or gDNA that made up the material.

The ends were cut back, 5 bases at V and 4 bases at J, with 15 bases in the middle. Germline CDR1 is MNHEY and CDR2 is SVGEGT. The CDR3 consists of 16 residues. Produced via immunoSEQ multiplex PCR; TCRdb's table is partial and in-frame only. The data hold over 200,000 clones, with approximately 84% observed a single time. The gene calls are TRBV6-2 or TRBV6-3 and TRBJ1-6, with D possibly TRBD1 on 6 matching bases. This receptor was taken from a man between 60 and 70 years old who had recovered from COVID-19. Source material: PBMCs or T cells enriched from blood (not recorded which). Here the CDR3 DNA reads TGTGCCAGCAGTGATACAGGGAGGGGGTATAATTCACCCCTCCACTTT. Translated, it gives CASSDTGRGYNSPLHF.